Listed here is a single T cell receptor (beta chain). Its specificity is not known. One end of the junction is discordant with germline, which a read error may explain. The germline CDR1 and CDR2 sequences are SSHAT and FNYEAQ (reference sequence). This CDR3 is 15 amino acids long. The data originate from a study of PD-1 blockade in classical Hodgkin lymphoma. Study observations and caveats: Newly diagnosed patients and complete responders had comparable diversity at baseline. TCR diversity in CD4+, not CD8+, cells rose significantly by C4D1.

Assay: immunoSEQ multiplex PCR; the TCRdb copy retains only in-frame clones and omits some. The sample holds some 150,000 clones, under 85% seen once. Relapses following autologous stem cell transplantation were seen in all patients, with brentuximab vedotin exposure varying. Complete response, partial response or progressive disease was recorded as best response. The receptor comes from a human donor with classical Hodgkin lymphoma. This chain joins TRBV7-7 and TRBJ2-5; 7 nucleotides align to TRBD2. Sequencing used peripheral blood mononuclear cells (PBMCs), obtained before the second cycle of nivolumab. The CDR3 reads CASSLSGGLQETQYF. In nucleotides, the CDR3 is TGTGCTAGCAGCTTATCGGGGGGACTCCAAGAGACCCAGTACTTC.